This is a list of T cell receptor beta chains from one sample in a study of vaccination and CD4 T cells after COVID-19. Their specific antigens are unknown. TCRdb reprocessed the PCR reads via MiXCR and lists one record per CDR3 protein. This repertoire shows some 14,000 distinct CDR3 sequences, roughly 24% found once; its top ten account for 15% to 20%. Specimen: CD4+ T cells from blood, cultured in vitro, collected after SARS-CoV-2 vaccination. These receptors were taken from a human donor who had recovered from COVID-19. Both conserved end residues are part of each CDR3. Rows give clone size only sometimes, using once, few, many, or a class for an expanded clone.

TRBJ2-7,TRBV7-7,-,CASSLAQGAGFEQYF
TRBJ2-7,TRBV10-3,-,CAISAQGDYEQYF
TRBJ2-1,TRBV30,-,CAWGGAGSNEQFF
TRBJ2-5,TRBV6-2/TRBV6-3,few,CASSPAGETQYF
TRBJ2-7,TRBV18,few,CASSPKHLSYEQYF
TRBJ2-7,TRBV14,-,CASSQVFSFSSYEQYF
TRBJ2-5,TRBV10-1,few,CASSRAGGQETQYF
TRBJ1-5,TRBV19,few,CATTVTGRPNQPQHF
TRBJ1-1,TRBV7-2,few,CASSLVQGQAFF
TRBJ2-3,TRBV7-3,-,CASSATGVSTDTQYF
TRBJ1-3,TRBV28,-,CASSILRRASGNTIYF
TRBJ2-7,TRBV5-1,few,CASSHNSLRRGSGEQYF
TRBJ2-5,TRBV12-3/TRBV12-4,-,CASSFQGAWETQYF
TRBJ2-2,TRBV20-1,-,CSVNGRTNTGELFF
TRBJ1-2,TRBV18,once,CASSPQIRQYQSAVNYGYTF
TRBJ2-2,TRBV28,few,CASSFPGDPGELFF
TRBJ1-2,TRBV29-1,-,CSARRTVIPYGYTF
TRBJ2-3,TRBV27,few,CASSLAASGLTTDTQYF
TRBJ1-5,TRBV24-1,-,CATSDGGQNNQPQHF
TRBJ2-1,TRBV11-1,few,CASSSDFAGSRNEQFF
TRBJ1-1,TRBV7-8,-,CASSLSSQPGDTEAFF
TRBJ2-1,TRBV20-1,-,CSARDWREYNEQFF